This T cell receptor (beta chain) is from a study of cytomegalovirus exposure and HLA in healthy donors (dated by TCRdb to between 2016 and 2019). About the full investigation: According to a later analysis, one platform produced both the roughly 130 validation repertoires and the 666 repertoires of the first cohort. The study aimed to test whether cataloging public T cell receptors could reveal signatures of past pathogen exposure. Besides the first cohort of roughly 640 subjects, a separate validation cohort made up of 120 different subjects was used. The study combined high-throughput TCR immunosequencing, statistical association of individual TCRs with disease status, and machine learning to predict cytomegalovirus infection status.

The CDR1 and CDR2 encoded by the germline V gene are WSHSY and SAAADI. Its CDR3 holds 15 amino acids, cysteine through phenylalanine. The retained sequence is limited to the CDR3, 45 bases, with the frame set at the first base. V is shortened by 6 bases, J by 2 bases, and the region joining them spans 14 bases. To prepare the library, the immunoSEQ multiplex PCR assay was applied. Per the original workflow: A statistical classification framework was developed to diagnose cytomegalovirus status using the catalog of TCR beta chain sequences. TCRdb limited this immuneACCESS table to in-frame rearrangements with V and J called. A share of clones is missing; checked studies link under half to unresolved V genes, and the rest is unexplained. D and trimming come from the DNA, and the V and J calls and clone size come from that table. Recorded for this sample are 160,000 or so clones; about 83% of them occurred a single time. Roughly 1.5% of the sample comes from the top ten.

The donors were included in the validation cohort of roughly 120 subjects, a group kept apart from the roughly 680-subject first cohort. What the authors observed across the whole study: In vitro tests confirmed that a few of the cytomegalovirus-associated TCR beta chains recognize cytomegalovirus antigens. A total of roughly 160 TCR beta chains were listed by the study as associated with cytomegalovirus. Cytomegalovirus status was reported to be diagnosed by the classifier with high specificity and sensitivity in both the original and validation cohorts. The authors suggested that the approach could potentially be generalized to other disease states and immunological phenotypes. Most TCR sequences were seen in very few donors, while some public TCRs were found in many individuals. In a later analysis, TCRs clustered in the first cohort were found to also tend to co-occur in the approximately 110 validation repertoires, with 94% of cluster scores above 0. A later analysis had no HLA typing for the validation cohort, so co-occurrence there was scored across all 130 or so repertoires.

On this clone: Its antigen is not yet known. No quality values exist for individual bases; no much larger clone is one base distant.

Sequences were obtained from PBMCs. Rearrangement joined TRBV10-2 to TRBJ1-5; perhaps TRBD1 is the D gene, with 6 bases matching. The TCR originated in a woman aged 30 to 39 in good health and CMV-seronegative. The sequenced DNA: TGCGCCAGCAGGGACAGCCTCTATGGCAATCAGCCCCAGCATTTT. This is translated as CASRDSLYGNQPQHF.